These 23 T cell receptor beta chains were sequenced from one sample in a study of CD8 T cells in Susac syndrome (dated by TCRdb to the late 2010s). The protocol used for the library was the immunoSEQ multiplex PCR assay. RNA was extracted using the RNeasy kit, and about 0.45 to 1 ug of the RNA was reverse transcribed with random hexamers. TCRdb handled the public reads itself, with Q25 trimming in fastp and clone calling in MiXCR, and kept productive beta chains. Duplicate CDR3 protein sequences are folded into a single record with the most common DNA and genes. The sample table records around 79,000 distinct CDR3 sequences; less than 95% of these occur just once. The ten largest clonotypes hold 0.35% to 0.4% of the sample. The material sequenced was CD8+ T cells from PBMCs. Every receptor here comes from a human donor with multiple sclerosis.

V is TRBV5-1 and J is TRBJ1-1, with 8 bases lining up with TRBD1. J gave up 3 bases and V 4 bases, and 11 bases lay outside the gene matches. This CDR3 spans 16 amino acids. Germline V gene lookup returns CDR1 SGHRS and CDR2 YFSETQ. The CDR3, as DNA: TGCGCCAGCAGCCCCAGGGCAGGGGGCGCCGACACTGAAGCTTTCTTT. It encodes CASSPRAGGADTEAFF.

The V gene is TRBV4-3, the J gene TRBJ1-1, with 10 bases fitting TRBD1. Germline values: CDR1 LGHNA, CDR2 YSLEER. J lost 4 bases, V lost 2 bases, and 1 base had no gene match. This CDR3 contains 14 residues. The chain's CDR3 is CASSQRTGGTEAFF. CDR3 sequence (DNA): TGCGCCAGCAGCCAACGGACAGGGGGCACTGAAGCTTTCTTT.

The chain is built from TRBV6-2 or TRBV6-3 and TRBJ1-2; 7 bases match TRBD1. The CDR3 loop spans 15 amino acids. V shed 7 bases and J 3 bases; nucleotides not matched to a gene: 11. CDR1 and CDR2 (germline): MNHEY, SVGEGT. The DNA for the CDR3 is TGTGCCAGCACTCTCAGGGGGGCCGCCTACTATGGCTACACCTTC. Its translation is CASTLRGAAYYGYTF.

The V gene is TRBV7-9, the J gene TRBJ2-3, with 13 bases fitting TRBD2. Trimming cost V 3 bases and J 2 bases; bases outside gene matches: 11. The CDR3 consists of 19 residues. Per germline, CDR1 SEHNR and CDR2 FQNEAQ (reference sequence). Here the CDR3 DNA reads TGTGCCAGCAGCTTCCCTCCCGGGACTAGCGGGACTAACACAGATACGCAGTATTTT. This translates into CASSFPPGTSGTNTDTQYF.

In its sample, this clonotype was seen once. CDR3 in amino acids: CASGLYEQYF. The CDR3 nucleotides read TGTGCCAGCGGACTCTACGAGCAGTACTTC. V and J are TRBV2 and TRBJ2-7; TRBD2 is a possible D gene (5 bases). V lost 8 bases, J lost 3 bases, and 5 bases lay in between. The length of the CDR3 is 10 residues. CDR1 and CDR2 from the germline V gene are SNHLY and FYNNEI.

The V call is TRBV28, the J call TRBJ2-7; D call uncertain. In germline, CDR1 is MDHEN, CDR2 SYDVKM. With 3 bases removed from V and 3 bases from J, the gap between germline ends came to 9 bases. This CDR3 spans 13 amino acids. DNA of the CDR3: TGTGCCAGCAGTTTTAGGGTAGACTACGAGCAGTACTTC. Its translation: CASSFRVDYEQYF. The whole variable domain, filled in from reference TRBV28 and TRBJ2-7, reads DVKVTQSSRYLVKRTGEKVFLECVQDMDHENMFWYRQDPGLGLRLIYFSYDVKMKEKGDIPEGYSVSREKKERFSLILESASTNQTSMYLCASSFRVDYEQYFGPGTRLTVT.

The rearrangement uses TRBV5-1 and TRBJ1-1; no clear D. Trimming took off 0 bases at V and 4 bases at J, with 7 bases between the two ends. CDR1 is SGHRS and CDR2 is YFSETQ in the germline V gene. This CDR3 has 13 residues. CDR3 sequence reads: CASSLERPTEAFF. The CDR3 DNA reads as TGCGCCAGCAGCTTGGAACGCCCCACTGAAGCTTTCTTT.

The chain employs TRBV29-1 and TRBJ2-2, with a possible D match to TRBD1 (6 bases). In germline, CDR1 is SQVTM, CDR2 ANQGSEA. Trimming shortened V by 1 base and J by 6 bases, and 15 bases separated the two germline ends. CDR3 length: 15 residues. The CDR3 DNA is TGCAGCGTTGAAGCCCTAGGACAGATTCCCGGGGAGCTGTTTTTT. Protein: CSVEALGQIPGELFF.

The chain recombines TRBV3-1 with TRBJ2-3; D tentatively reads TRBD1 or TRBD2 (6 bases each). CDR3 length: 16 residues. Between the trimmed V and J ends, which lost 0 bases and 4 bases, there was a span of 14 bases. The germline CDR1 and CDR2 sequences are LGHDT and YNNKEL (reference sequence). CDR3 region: CASSQDNPGAADTQYF. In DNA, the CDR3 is TGTGCCAGCAGCCAAGATAACCCGGGGGCGGCAGATACGCAGTATTTT.

The CDR3 region is CASSVGEYNSPLHF. CDR3 nucleotide sequence: TGTGCCAGCAGCGTAGGCGAGTATAATTCACCCCTCCACTTT. The chain couples TRBV9 to TRBJ1-6, with D hard to call. Germline V lookup: CDR1 SGDLS, CDR2 YYNGEE. CDR3 size: 14 residues. V lost 0 bases to trimming and J lost 4 bases, with 5 bases between them.

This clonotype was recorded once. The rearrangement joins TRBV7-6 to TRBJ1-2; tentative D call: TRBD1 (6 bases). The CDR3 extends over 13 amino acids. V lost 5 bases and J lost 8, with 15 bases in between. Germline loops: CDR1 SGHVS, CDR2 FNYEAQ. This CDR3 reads CASSLGQTRGYTF. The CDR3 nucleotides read TGTGCCAGCAGCCTGGGACAAACTCGAGGCTACACCTTC.

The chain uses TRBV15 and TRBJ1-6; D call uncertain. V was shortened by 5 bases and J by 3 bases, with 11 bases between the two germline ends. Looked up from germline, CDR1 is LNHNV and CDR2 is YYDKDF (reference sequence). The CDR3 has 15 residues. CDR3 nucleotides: TGTGCCACCAGCTGGGGAGAGGGCTATAATTCACCCCTCCACTTT. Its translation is CATSWGEGYNSPLHF.

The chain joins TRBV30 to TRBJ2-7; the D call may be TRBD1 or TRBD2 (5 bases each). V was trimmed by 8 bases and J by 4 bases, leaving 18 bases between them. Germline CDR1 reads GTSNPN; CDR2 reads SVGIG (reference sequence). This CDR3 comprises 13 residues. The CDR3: CAGDGDLRYEQYF. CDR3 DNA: TGTGCCGGGGACGGGGACCTCCGATACGAGCAGTACTTC.

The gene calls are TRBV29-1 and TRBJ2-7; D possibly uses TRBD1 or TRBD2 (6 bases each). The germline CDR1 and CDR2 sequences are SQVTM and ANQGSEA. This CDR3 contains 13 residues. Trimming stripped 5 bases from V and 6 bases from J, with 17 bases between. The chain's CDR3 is CSVQGGKWGEQYF. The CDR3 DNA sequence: TGCAGCGTTCAAGGGGGGAAGTGGGGCGAGCAGTACTTC.

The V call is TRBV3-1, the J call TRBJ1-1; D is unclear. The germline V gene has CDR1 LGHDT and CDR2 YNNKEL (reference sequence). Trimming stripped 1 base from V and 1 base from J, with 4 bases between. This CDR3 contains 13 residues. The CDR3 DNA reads TGTGCCAGCAGCCAAGGGGCGAACACTGAAGCTTTCTTT. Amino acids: CASSQGANTEAFF.

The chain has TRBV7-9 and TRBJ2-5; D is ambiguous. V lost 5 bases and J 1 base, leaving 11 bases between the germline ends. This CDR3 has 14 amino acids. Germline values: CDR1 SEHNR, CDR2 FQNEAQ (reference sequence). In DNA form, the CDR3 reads TGTGCCAGCAGCCCGTCCTTAGCCCAAGAGACCCAGTACTTC. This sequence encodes CASSPSLAQETQYF. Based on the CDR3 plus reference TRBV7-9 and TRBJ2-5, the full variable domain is DTGVSQNPRHKITKRGQNVTFRCDPISEHNRLYWYRQTLGQGPEFLTYFQNEAQLEKSRLLSDRFSAERPKGSFSTLEIQRTEQGDSAMYLCASSPSLAQETQYFGPGTRLLVL.

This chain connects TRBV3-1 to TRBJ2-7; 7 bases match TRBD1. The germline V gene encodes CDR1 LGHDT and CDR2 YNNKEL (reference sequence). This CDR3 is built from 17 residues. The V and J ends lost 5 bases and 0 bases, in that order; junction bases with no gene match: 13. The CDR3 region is CASSARGGRTSSYEQYF. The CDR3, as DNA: TGTGCCAGCAGCGCCAGAGGGGGCCGGACTTCCTCCTACGAGCAGTACTTC.

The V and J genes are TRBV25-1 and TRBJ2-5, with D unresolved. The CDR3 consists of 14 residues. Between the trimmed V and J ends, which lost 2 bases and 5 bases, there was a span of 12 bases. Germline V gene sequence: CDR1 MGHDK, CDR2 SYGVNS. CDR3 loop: CASSENKVVETQYF. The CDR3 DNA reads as TGTGCCAGCAGTGAAAATAAGGTTGTGGAGACCCAGTACTTC.

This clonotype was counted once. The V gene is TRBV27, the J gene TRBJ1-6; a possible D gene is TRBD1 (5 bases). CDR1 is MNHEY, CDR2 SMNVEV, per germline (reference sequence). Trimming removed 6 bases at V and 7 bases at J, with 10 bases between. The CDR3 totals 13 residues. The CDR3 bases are TGTGCCAGCAGCAGGGAGGGGAATTCACCCCTCCACTTT. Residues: CASSREGNSPLHF.

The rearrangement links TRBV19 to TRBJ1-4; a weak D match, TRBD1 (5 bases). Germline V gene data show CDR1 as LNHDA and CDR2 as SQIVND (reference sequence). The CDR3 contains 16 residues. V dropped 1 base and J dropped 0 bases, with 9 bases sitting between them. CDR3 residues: CASSIVDSATNEKLFF. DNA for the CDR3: TGTGCCAGTAGTATAGTCGACAGTGCAACTAATGAAAAACTGTTTTTT.

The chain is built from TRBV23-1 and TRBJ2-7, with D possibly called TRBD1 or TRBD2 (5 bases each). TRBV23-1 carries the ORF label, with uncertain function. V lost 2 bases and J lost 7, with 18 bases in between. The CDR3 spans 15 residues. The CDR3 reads CASSQRIPTWGEQYF. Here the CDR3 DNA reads TGCGCCAGCAGTCAACGGATTCCAACCTGGGGGGAGCAGTACTTC.

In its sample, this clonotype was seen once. CDR3 in DNA: TGCAGCGTTATCTCCGGGACAGGGGTTAATGAAAAACTGTTTTTT. Translating gives CSVISGTGVNEKLFF. The V gene is TRBV29-1, the J gene TRBJ1-4, with TRBD1 matching over 10 bases. J lost 4 bases, V lost 5 bases, and 7 bases had no gene match. Germline V CDR1 and CDR2: SQVTM, ANQGSEA. CDR3 size: 15 residues.

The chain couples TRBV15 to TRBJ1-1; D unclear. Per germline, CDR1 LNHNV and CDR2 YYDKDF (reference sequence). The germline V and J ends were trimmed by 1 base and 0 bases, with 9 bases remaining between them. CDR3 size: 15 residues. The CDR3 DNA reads TGTGCCACCAGCAGAGCGGCTGGCGTGAACACTGAAGCTTTCTTT. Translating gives CATSRAAGVNTEAFF. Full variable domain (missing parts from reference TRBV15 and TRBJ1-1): DAMVIQNPRYQVTQFGKPVTLSCSQTLNHNVMYWYQQKSSQAPKLLFHYYDKDFNNEADTPDNFQSRRPNTSFCFLDIRSPGLGDTAMYLCATSRAAGVNTEAFFGQGTRLTVV.